This TCR beta chain is from a study of regulatory T cells in long-lasting Graves disease. Assembly of TCR beta libraries relied on iRepertoire HTBI primers together with Arm-PCR of CDR3 regions. TCRdb reprocessed the multiplex PCR reads via MiXCR and lists one record per CDR3 protein. The sample holds about 340,000 distinct CDR3 sequences, about 20% seen once. A few counts support this clonotype. Between the trimmed V and J ends, which lost 5 bases and 6 bases, there was a span of 22 bases. CDR1 DFQATT and CDR2 SNEGSKA come from the germline V gene (reference sequence). The CDR3 contains 15 residues. The time point is: persistent/refractory GD, antithyroid drugs over 5 years with positive TRAb. Following extraction of RNA from PBMCs, that RNA was used to make the TCR library.

This TCR came from a female donor with Graves disease. The material was peripheral blood mononuclear cells (PBMCs), obtained when the disease was refractory, from a patient treated with antithyroid drugs. The chain links TRBV20-1 to TRBJ1-1, with a tentative D call TRBD1 (6 bases). The CDR3 loop is CSAEQGRAVWAEAFF. CDR3 coding DNA: TGCAGTGCTGAGCAGGGGAGGGCGGTCTGGGCTGAAGCTTTCTTT.